The 21 T cell receptor beta chains below were found in one sample sequenced in a study of blood T cell repertoires in COVID-19. Assay: immunoSEQ multiplex PCR; the TCRdb copy retains only in-frame clones and omits some. The sample carries roughly 160,000 clones, 80% to 85% recorded once. Sequencing was carried out using PBMCs or T cells enriched from blood (not recorded which). The receptors were sampled from a woman aged 55-70 years who had recovered from COVID-19.

The chain is built from TRBV29-1 and TRBJ2-7, with 7 positions matching TRBD1. J lost 1 base, V lost 6 bases, and 6 bases had no gene match. CDR3 length equals 13 residues. The germline V gene encodes CDR1 SQVTM and CDR2 ANQGSEA. The CDR3 region has the DNA TGCAGCGTCAGGGGGACAGTGTCCTACGAGCAGTACTTC. As protein: CSVRGTVSYEQYF.

V is TRBV28 and J is TRBJ2-1; D not resolved. Trimming took off 6 bases at V and 9 bases at J, with 21 bases between the two ends. The germline CDR1 and CDR2 sequences are MDHEN and SYDVKM. The CDR3 is 15 residues long. CDR3 protein: CASSPYLLLYSEQFF. CDR3 coding DNA: TGTGCCAGCAGCCCTTACCTGCTGCTATATAGTGAGCAGTTCTTC.

In its sample, this clone was seen a few times. The rearrangement joins TRBV10-3 to TRBJ1-6, with 7 bases aligning to TRBD1. CDR1 and CDR2 from the germline V gene are ENHRY and SYGVKD. Unmatched junction bases numbered 4, after V lost 4 bases and J lost 7 bases. The CDR3 covers 14 residues. The CDR3 sequence: CAISGPGQNSPLHF. The CDR3 DNA reads TGTGCCATCAGTGGGCCGGGACAGAATTCACCCCTCCACTTT.

Only a few counts were recorded for this clone. The chain employs TRBV5-1 and TRBJ2-7, with D possibly matching TRBD2 (6 bases). The CDR3 is 15 residues long. The V end lost 4 bases, the J end lost 2 bases, and 16 bases lay between the germline ends. The germline V gene encodes CDR1 SGHRS and CDR2 YFSETQ. DNA for the CDR3: TGCGCCAGCAGCAATATAGCGGCAACGGCCTACGAGCAGTACTTC. It yields the protein CASSNIAATAYEQYF.

This clone was counted a few times. The genes are TRBV24-1 and TRBJ2-7; possible D gene TRBD1, 5 bases. This CDR3 spans 15 amino acids. Germline loops: CDR1 KGHDR, CDR2 SFDVKD. The germline V and J ends were trimmed by 1 base and 4 bases, with 13 bases remaining between them. Written as DNA, the CDR3 is TGTGCCACCAGTGATTTAATACAGGAGAAATACGAGCAGTACTTC. It is translated as CATSDLIQEKYEQYF.

In this sample, this clone turned up once. The gene calls are TRBV5-1 and TRBJ2-7; possible D gene TRBD1, 6 bases. The V and J ends lost 1 base and 6 bases respectively, with 14 bases between them. Germline CDR1 and CDR2: SGHRS and YFSETQ. CDR3 length: 14 residues. The DNA of the CDR3 is TGCGCCAGCAGCTTGTTACAGGGCTCTGGCGAGCAGTACTTC. Translating it yields CASSLLQGSGEQYF.

The chain is built from TRBV7-9 and TRBJ1-4; D uncertain. Germline V gene data show CDR1 as SEHNR and CDR2 as FQNEAQ (reference sequence). Between the trimmed V and J ends, which lost 5 bases and 7 bases, there was a span of 11 bases. The CDR3 is 13 residues long. The CDR3 region is CASSLGFGEKLFF. The DNA for the CDR3 is TGTGCCAGCAGCCTAGGGTTCGGTGAAAAACTGTTTTTT.

V gene TRBV6-6 combines with J gene TRBJ1-1; a weak D match, TRBD1 (5 bases). The CDR3 runs 13 residues. V was cut by 6 bases and J by 7 bases, with 15 bases left in between. Germline assignment: CDR1 MNHNY and CDR2 SVGAGI (reference sequence). CDR3 DNA sequence: TGTGCCAGCAGCCAGACAGCCGGATTTGAAGCTTTCTTT. Translating gives CASSQTAGFEAFF.

There are a few counts of this clone. V usage is TRBV28 and J usage is TRBJ1-2, with 7 nucleotides matching TRBD1. Germline V lookup: CDR1 MDHEN, CDR2 SYDVKM. J was trimmed by 5 bases and V by 5 bases; bases with no gene match: 5. The CDR3 loop spans 13 amino acids. CDR3 amino acids: CASSPGGLYGYTF. The CDR3 DNA sequence: TGTGCCAGCAGTCCAGGGGGTTTGTATGGCTACACCTTC.

The count of this clone is one. This chain links TRBV29-1 with TRBJ1-1, with 7 bases matching TRBD1. The CDR3 is made up of 13 amino acids. Per the germline V gene, CDR1 is SQVTM and CDR2 is ANQGSEA. Unmatched junction bases numbered 6, after V lost 6 bases and J lost 2 bases. The CDR3 DNA is TGCAGCGTCGCCAGGGGGACTAACACTGAAGCTTTCTTT. Translation: CSVARGTNTEAFF.

The V and J genes are TRBV18 and TRBJ1-1; tentatively, D is TRBD1 (5 bases). Per germline, CDR1 KGHSH and CDR2 LQKENI. Between the trimmed V and J ends, which lost 3 bases and 0 bases, there was a span of 11 bases. The CDR3 sequence is 15 residues long. The CDR3 DNA reads as TGTGCCAGCTCACCTAGACAGAAATTGAACACTGAAGCTTTCTTT. Translating it yields CASSPRQKLNTEAFF.

This chain's CDR3 is CASSLDVAGGSGANVLTF. The CDR3 bases are TGTGCCAGCAGCTTAGATGTTGCAGGGGGCTCTGGGGCCAACGTCCTGACTTTC. The rearrangement joins TRBV7-9 to TRBJ2-6; 7 positions match TRBD1. The CDR3 spans 18 residues. Germline V lookup: CDR1 SEHNR, CDR2 FQNEAQ (reference sequence). Germline trimming cut 1 base from V and 0 bases from J; bases unmatched to any gene: 6.

The rearrangement links TRBV4-1 to TRBJ2-3; D is possibly TRBD2 (5 bases). The length of the CDR3 is 14 residues. The germline CDR1 and CDR2 sequences are MGHRA and YSYEKL. Trimming cost V 2 bases and J 6 bases, with 12 bases left between them. The CDR3 spells CASSQSPSGDTQYF. CDR3 sequence (DNA): TGCGCCAGCAGCCAATCACCGAGCGGCGATACGCAGTATTTT.

The chain carries TRBV2 and TRBJ1-1; no reliable D call. V lost 5 bases, J lost 4 bases, and 5 bases lay in between. The CDR3 loop spans 11 amino acids. Looked up from germline, CDR1 is SNHLY and CDR2 is FYNNEI. For the CDR3, the DNA is TGTGCCAGCAGTACATTCACTGAAGCTTTCTTT. Amino acid sequence: CASSTFTEAFF.

The chain recombines TRBV5-4 with TRBJ2-1, with TRBD2 as a possible D gene (5 bases). CDR1 is SGHNT, CDR2 YYREEE, per germline (reference sequence). The V and J ends lost 4 bases and 5 bases respectively, with 16 bases between them. The CDR3 is 15 amino acids. CDR3 sequence: CASSQTTLGNNEQFF. DNA for the CDR3: TGTGCCAGCAGCCAGACTACCCTAGGCAACAATGAGCAGTTCTTC.

The chain combines TRBV4-1 with TRBJ2-6, with TRBD1 matching 7 bases. V trimming: 2 bases; J trimming: 5 bases; junction bases outside the gene matches: 21. CDR3 length: 21 amino acids. Per the germline V gene, CDR1 is MGHRA and CDR2 is YSYEKL. The CDR3 protein is CASSQTDILRQGSSRANVLTF. CDR3 nucleotides: TGCGCCAGCAGCCAAACGGACATTTTAAGACAGGGAAGTTCGAGGGCCAACGTCCTGACTTTC.

This rearrangement joins TRBV4-1 to TRBJ1-2, with D maybe TRBD1 (6 bases). This CDR3 region has 16 residues. CDR1 is MGHRA and CDR2 is YSYEKL in the germline V gene. V was cut by 4 bases and J by 3 bases, with 18 bases left in between. The CDR3 region has the DNA TGCGCCAGCAGCCCGAACCCCCGACAGGAGTACTATGGCTACACCTTC. This translates into CASSPNPRQEYYGYTF.

In this sample, this clone turned up a few times. The V call is TRBV5-4, the J call TRBJ1-6, with D tentatively TRBD1 (5 bases). The CDR3 is 17 amino acids. Trimming shortened V by 0 bases and J by 7 bases, and 17 bases separated the two germline ends. CDR1 and CDR2 from the germline V gene are SGHNT and YYREEE (reference sequence). The CDR3 DNA reads as TGTGCCAGCAGCTTGGGGGGGGACGCCTCTGCAAATTCACCCCTCCACTTT. Translating it yields CASSLGGDASANSPLHF. The full variable domain, its missing parts supplied by reference TRBV5-4 and TRBJ1-6, is ETGVTQSPTHLIKTRGQQVTLRCSSQSGHNTVSWYQQALGQGPQFIFQYYREEENGRGNFPPRFSGLQFPNYSSELNVNALELDDSALYLCASSLGGDASANSPLHFGNGTRLTVT.

The chain couples TRBV6-2 or TRBV6-3 to TRBJ1-4; D ambiguous. This CDR3 spans 16 amino acids. The ends were cut back, 5 bases at V and 0 bases at J, with 13 bases in the middle. The germline CDR1 and CDR2 sequences are MNHEY and SVGEGT. This chain's CDR3 is CASSGQVWATNEKLFF. Written as DNA, the CDR3 is TGTGCCAGCAGTGGCCAGGTTTGGGCAACTAATGAAAAACTGTTTTTT.

The chain links TRBV5-1 to TRBJ1-1; D is perhaps TRBD1 (6 bases). This CDR3 spans 15 amino acids. The germline gives CDR1 SGHRS, CDR2 YFSETQ. V gave up 4 bases and J gave up 5 bases, with 18 bases separating them. The CDR3 region is CASSLREGGGTEAFF. CDR3 DNA: TGCGCCAGCAGCCTGCGAGAGGGGGGAGGGACTGAAGCTTTCTTT. The full variable domain, its missing parts supplied by reference TRBV5-1 and TRBJ1-1, is KAGVTQTPRYLIKTRGQQVTLSCSPISGHRSVSWYQQTPGQGLQFLFEYFSETQRNKGNFPGRFSGRQFSNSRSEMNVSTLELGDSALYLCASSLREGGGTEAFFGQGTRLTVV.

Remarks on this clone: At one of its ends the junction is not consistent with the germline gene, which may arise from a read error. This sequence joins TRBV18 and TRBJ2-2, with TRBD1 identical over 7 bases. The CDR3 sequence is 15 residues long. CDR1 is KGHSH and CDR2 is LQKENI in the germline V gene. CDR3: CASPPPGQHTGELFF. Written as DNA, the CDR3 is TGTGCCAGCCCACCACCGGGACAGCACACCGGGGAGCTGTTTTTT.